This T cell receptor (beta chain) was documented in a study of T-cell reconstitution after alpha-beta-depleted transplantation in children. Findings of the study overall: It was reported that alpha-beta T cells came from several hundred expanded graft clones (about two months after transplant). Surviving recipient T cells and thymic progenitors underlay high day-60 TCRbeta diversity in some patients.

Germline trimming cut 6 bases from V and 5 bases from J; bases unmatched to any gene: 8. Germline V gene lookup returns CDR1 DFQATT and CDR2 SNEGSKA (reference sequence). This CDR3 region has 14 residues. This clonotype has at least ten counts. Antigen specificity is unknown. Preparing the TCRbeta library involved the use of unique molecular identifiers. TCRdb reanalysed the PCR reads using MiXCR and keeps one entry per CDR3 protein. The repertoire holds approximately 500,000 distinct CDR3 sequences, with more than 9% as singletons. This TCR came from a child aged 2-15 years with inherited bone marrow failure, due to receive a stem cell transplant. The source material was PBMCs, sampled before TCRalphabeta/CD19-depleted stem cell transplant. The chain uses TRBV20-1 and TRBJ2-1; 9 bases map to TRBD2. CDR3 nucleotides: TGCAGTGCGGACGGCGGGAGGGCGAACAATGAGCAGTTCTTC. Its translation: CSADGGRANNEQFF.